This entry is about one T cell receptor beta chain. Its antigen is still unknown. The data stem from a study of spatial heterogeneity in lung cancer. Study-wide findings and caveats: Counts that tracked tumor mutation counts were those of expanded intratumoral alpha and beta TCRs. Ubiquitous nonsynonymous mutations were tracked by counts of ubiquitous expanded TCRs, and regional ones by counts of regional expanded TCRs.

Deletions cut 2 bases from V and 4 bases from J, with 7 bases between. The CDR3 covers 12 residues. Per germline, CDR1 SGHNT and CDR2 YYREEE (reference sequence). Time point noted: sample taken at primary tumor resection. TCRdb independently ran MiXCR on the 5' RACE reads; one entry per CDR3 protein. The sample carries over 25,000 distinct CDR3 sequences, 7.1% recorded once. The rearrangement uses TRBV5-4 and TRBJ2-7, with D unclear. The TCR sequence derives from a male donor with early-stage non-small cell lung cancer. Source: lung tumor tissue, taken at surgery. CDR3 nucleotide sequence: TGTGCCAGCAGCTTAGAGACTTACGAGCAGTACTTC. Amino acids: CASSLETYEQYF.